One T cell receptor (beta chain) is described in this entry. The entry originates in a study of blood T cell repertoires in COVID-19. As for the study in general: The origin of the acute and convalescent COVID-19 samples was the United States, Italy and Spain. T cells, B-cell-depleted T cells, or PBMCs provided the cDNA or gDNA that served as material.

In germline, CDR1 is SGHVS, CDR2 FQNEAQ. The ends lost 7 bases at V and 1 base at J; junction bases unmatched: 8. The CDR3 length is 15 residues. Residents of 24 US areas, aged roughly 18 to 89 years, made up the participants. Self-reported history from a screening survey and questionnaire set each donor's cohort. Profiled with immunoSEQ multiplex PCR; TCRdb holds only in-frame clones, not every one. The sample consists of roughly 250,000 clones, around 93% of them appearing once. Sequencing used PBMCs or T cells enriched from blood (not recorded which). This receptor was identified in a human donor in a cohort exposed to, infected with or recovered from COVID-19 (not recorded which). The donor label of this sample is uncertain. The rearrangement uses TRBV7-8 and TRBJ1-1, with 8 positions matching TRBD1. The CDR3, as DNA: TGTGCCAGCACCCGGGAGACAGGGGAGAACACTGAAGCTTTCTTT. Protein sequence: CASTRETGENTEAFF.